This TCR beta chain was observed in a study of read filtering for tumor transcriptome and immune sequencing. Overall study context: Transcriptome libraries were built from DNase-treated RNA. TCR-mapped reads were about 4.05 to 11 million with IR-seq versus roughly 75 to 1,400 with RNA-seq.

This clonotype was recorded at least ten times. Molecular barcoded adaptors covering alpha/delta and beta/gamma chains were used on roughly 400 ng RNA. MiXCR, run by TCRdb on the reads, gives a single entry per CDR3 protein. The sample has 43,000 or so distinct CDR3 sequences; less than 20% are singletons. V shed 6 bases and J shed 7 bases, with 21 bases lying between them. CDR3 size: 16 residues. The germline V gene encodes CDR1 LNHDA and CDR2 SQIVND (reference sequence). The sequence was obtained from a donor at least 40 years old with multiple myeloma. Material: a population of CD138-negative cells sorted from bone marrow. This chain links TRBV19 with TRBJ2-2, with D possibly being TRBD2 (6 bases). Written as DNA, the CDR3 is TGTGCCAGTAGAAGGGAGGACCTAACTCTGTACGGGGAGCTGTTTTTT. It translates to CASRREDLTLYGELFF.